One T cell receptor beta chain is described in this entry. Its target antigen remains unknown. Qualities for individual bases were not recorded, and no much larger clone is one base off. The sample's treatment or condition, from its label and the paper: in vitro stimulation with specific CMV peptide epitopes to enrich CMV-specific T cells. Its CDR3 holds 14 amino acids, cysteine through phenylalanine. Just CDR3 DNA is preserved here, 42 bases in frame from base 1. Trimming costs V 7 bases and J 2 bases, and their ends lie 14 bases apart. CDR1 and CDR2 (MDHEN, SYDVKM) derive from the germline V gene. The data derive from a study of T cell repertoires in cytomegalovirus infection (dated by TCRdb to the late 2010s). For context, the study as a whole: Alongside well-studied HLA-B-restricted epitopes, the peptide stimulations were aimed at recently identified HLA-C-restricted CMV epitopes, whose presentation resists viral immunomodulation. Donor HLA type was relevant to the analysis, because carriage of CMV infection together with the matching HLA type was indicated by public TCR beta signatures. General conclusions and limits of the study: Carriers of CMV infection plus the relevant HLA type were discriminated by the cumulative frequency of public TCR beta family members in the study cohort and in an independent approximately 350-donor cohort. The ex vivo response was dominated by HLA-C-restricted CMV-specific TCR beta clonotypes, which also provided the single most frequent clonotype in two of eight donors.

The data were produced on an Illumina HiSeq 1500. TCRdb cleaned the public reads at Q25 with fastp, built clones with MiXCR and kept in-frame beta chains. CDR3 protein sequences are deduplicated, and each keeps its most common genes and DNA. The sample table holds some 940,000 distinct CDR3 sequences, of which 25% to 40% were seen once. The top ten constitute roughly an eighth of the sample. The receptor comes from a human donor in good health (CMV status not recorded). Some clones in this sample may be carry-over from other donors' samples. Recombination joined TRBV28 with TRBJ2-5; TRBD1 could be the D gene, as 5 bases match. The sequences come from cultured CD8+ T cells from PBMCs, collected from culture after CMV antigen stimulation. The sequence in DNA is TGTGCCAGCACCTCCCCAGGGTCACAAGAGACCCAGTACTTC. Translated, it gives CASTSPGSQETQYF. With all but the CDR3 taken from the reference TRBV28 and TRBJ2-5 genes, the full variable domain is: DVKVTQSSRYLVKRTGEKVFLECVQDMDHENMFWYRQDPGLGLRLIYFSYDVKMKEKGDIPEGYSVSREKKERFSLILESASTNQTSMYLCASTSPGSQETQYFGPGTRLLVL.